This T cell receptor (beta chain) was retrieved from a study of identical twins. Study-wide results and limits: Model-predicted out-of-frame TCR alpha sharing fell below observed values in monozygotic twins. Out-of-frame alpha sequences common to twins exhibited an excess of low generation probability.

TCRdb itself ran the 5' RACE reads through MiXCR, one entry per CDR3 protein. The profile covers about 810,000 distinct CDR3 sequences, with more than 9% appearing a single time and around 1.5% taken by the ten largest. This CDR3 has 14 residues. The germline CDR1 and CDR2 sequences are DFQATT and SNEGSKA (reference sequence). The V and J ends lost 3 bases and 2 bases respectively, with 11 bases between them. This clonotype occurred many times. What it recognizes is unknown. This sample also appeared in a second study, on yellow fever vaccine responses in identical twins. That investigation notes: In identical twins, vaccine T cell responses appeared partly shared and partly individual.

V usage is TRBV20-1 and J usage is TRBJ1-5; the D is unclear. The TCR originated in a woman under 30 in good health. Sequenced material: PBMCs. The CDR3: CSASRVTGNQPQHF. The DNA of the CDR3 is TGCAGTGCTAGTAGGGTTACAGGCAATCAGCCCCAGCATTTT.